This T cell receptor beta chain was obtained from a study of T cells after yellow fever vaccination. Per germline, CDR1 SEHNR and CDR2 FQNEAQ (reference sequence). The CDR3 loop spans 14 amino acids. Trimming stripped 5 bases from V and 5 bases from J, with 15 bases between. This clonotype was counted many times. TCRdb independently ran MiXCR on the 5' RACE reads; one entry per CDR3 protein. The table lists some 350,000 distinct CDR3 sequences, around 3.9% of them singletons. The source is a man between 18 and 29 years old who received the YFV17D yellow fever vaccine. V usage is TRBV7-9 and J usage is TRBJ2-5, with a tentative D call TRBD2 (6 bases). Specimen: PBMCs, collected 5 days after the yellow fever booster vaccination. This CDR3 reads CASSLRDSVETQYF. The CDR3, as DNA: TGTGCCAGCAGCCTTCGGGACTCGGTGGAGACCCAGTACTTC.